This is a list of T cell receptor beta chains from one sample in a study of T-cell reconstitution after alpha-beta-depleted transplantation in children. TCRdb reprocessed the PCR reads via MiXCR and lists one record per CDR3 protein. The table lists 420,000 or so distinct CDR3 sequences, about 11% of them singletons. This specimen was PBMCs from the stem cell graft donor, taken from the stem cell graft. These TCRs come from a human donor who donated a stem cell graft to a child with acute myeloid leukemia. Both conserved end residues are part of each CDR3. Fields, in order: clone size, D gene, V gene, J gene, CDR3 DNA, CDR3 protein. The D gene is left open where the match is weak. Not every row has a clone size; where given, it reads once, few, many or a size class.

many	.	TRBV4-1	TRBJ2-5	TGCGCCAGCAGCCAAGATGAGTCAAGAGAGACCCAGTACTTC	CASSQDESRETQYF
many	.	TRBV5-6	TRBJ2-6	TGTGCCAGCAGCTTGGGGAGCGTCTCTGGGGCCAACGTCCTGACTTTC	CASSLGSVSGANVLTF
few	TRBD1	TRBV5-1	TRBJ2-5	TGCGCCAGCAGCGTCGGGACAGGGGGGGAGACCCAGTACTTC	CASSVGTGGETQYF
.	TRBD1	TRBV29-1	TRBJ2-2	TGCAGCGGGTCTAGGGGACAGGGTACCGGGGAGCTGTTTTTT	CSGSRGQGTGELFF
.	.	TRBV25-1	TRBJ1-1	TGTGCCAGCAGTTCTGAGAACACTGAAGCTTTCTTT	CASSSENTEAFF
few	.	TRBV5-1	TRBJ2-7	TGCGCCAGCAGCTTGGATAGCGACGGGGTGAGGGAGCAGTACTTC	CASSLDSDGVREQYF
many	TRBD1	TRBV5-1	TRBJ2-4	TGCGCCAGCAGCCCCGGGACAGAAAACATTCAGTACTTC	CASSPGTENIQYF
.	TRBD2	TRBV20-1	TRBJ2-3	TGCAGTGGTGATAGCGGGGGGGCAGATACGCAGTATTTT	CSGDSGGADTQYF
few	.	TRBV10-3	TRBJ1-1	TGTGCCATCAGTGCGGACCCGAACACTGAAGCTTTCTTT	CAISADPNTEAFF
many	.	TRBV5-1	TRBJ1-1	TGCGCCAGCAGCTTCGGAGACCCACGGGACACTGAAGCTTTCTTT	CASSFGDPRDTEAFF
many	TRBD1	TRBV6-4	TRBJ1-6	TGTGCCAGCAGTGAATACAGGGGCGGCTCACCCCTCCACTTT	CASSEYRGGSPLHF
.	.	TRBV20-1	TRBJ1-1	TGCAGTGCTAGAACGGGACTGAGACTTTCGAACACTGAAGCTTTCTTT	CSARTGLRLSNTEAFF
.	TRBD2	TRBV3-1	TRBJ2-5	TGTGCCAGCGCGTCGGCACTAGCGGGAGAGACCCAGTACTTC	CASASALAGETQYF
.	.	TRBV7-9	TRBJ1-4	TGTGCCAGCAGCCAAAGGCTGGGAATGGATGAAAAACTGTTTTTT	CASSQRLGMDEKLFF
.	TRBD1	TRBV10-3	TRBJ2-7	TGTGCCATCAGTCCGGGACAGGGTACCTACGAGCAGTACTTC	CAISPGQGTYEQYF
few	.	TRBV12-3/TRBV12-4	TRBJ2-3	TGTGCCAGCAGCTACCTGGGCCAAGATACGCAGTATTTT	CASSYLGQDTQYF
few	.	TRBV20-1	TRBJ2-3	TGCAGTGCTAGTGACCTTTTCAGTAGGACAGATACGCAGTATTTT	CSASDLFSRTDTQYF
.	TRBD2	TRBV5-1	TRBJ2-2	TGCGCCAGCAGCATGGACCTTTTAGCGGGAGCGACGAACACCGGGGAGCTGTTTTTT	CASSMDLLAGATNTGELFF
.	.	TRBV10-1	TRBJ1-4	TGCGCCAGCAGTGAAGGGGGAATTAATGAAAAACTGTTTTTT	CASSEGGINEKLFF
few	.	TRBV7-2	TRBJ2-7	TGTGCCAGCAGCTTAGCGCAGGGGCAGTCCTACGAGCAGTACTTC	CASSLAQGQSYEQYF
few	.	TRBV11-2	TRBJ2-2	TGTGCCAGCAGCTTAGCAGGGGCTGGGACCGGGGAGCTGTTTTTT	CASSLAGAGTGELFF
.	.	TRBV10-3	TRBJ2-1	TGTGCCCCCAAGGACGTATTCTACAATGAGCAGTTCTTC	CAPKDVFYNEQFF
.	TRBD2	TRBV4-1	TRBJ2-5	TGCGCCAGCAGCCAAGACCGACTGGGCGGGGGAGAGACCCAGTACTTC	CASSQDRLGGGETQYF
many	.	TRBV7-2	TRBJ1-1	TGTGCCAGCAGCCGTGATTTGGCTGAAGCTTTCTTT	CASSRDLAEAFF
.	.	TRBV7-3	TRBJ1-1	TGTGCCAGCAGCTTATGGACCAGGAGGATGAACACTGAAGCTTTCTTT	CASSLWTRRMNTEAFF
.	TRBD2	TRBV6-2/TRBV6-3	TRBJ2-2	TGTGCCAGCAGTTACGAGGCAGCGGGAGGCCACACCGGGGAGCTGTTTTTT	CASSYEAAGGHTGELFF
many	.	TRBV9	TRBJ2-5	TGTGCCAGCAGCGTGCGGGACTCAGAGACCCAGTACTTC	CASSVRDSETQYF
few	.	TRBV7-2	TRBJ2-3	TGTGCCAGCAGCTTTCACACCGGAGGCACAGATACGCAGTATTTT	CASSFHTGGTDTQYF
few	.	TRBV5-1	TRBJ2-2	TGCGCCAGCAGCTTCGGCCCTTCCACCGGGGAGCTGTTTTTT	CASSFGPSTGELFF
.	TRBD2	TRBV12-3/TRBV12-4	TRBJ2-1	TGTGCCAACGGACTAGCGGGGGGGAATGAGCAGTTCTTC	CANGLAGGNEQFF
few	.	TRBV5-6	TRBJ1-1	TGTGCCAGCAGCTTGTCAAATCTAGCGGCTTTCTTT	CASSLSNLAAFF
many	TRBD2	TRBV12-3/TRBV12-4	TRBJ2-5	TGTGCCAGCAGGTCTAGCGGGACGGAGACCCAGTACTTC	CASRSSGTETQYF
.	TRBD1	TRBV10-3	TRBJ1-5	TGTGCCACCCACGAGACAGGGAATCAGCCCCAGCATTTT	CATHETGNQPQHF
.	.	TRBV7-7	TRBJ2-5	TGTGCTAGCAGCGCGTCAGGAGATCCGAAAGAGACCCAGTACTTC	CASSASGDPKETQYF
few	TRBD2	TRBV4-2	TRBJ2-3	TGTGCCAGCAGCCAAGATGTAAGCGGGAGAGGCTCAGATACGCAGTATTTT	CASSQDVSGRGSDTQYF
.	.	TRBV18	TRBJ2-1	TGTGCCAGCTCGAGGGACCAGAGCTACAATGAGCAGTTCTTC	CASSRDQSYNEQFF
.	TRBD2	TRBV5-1	TRBJ2-3	TGCGCCAGCAGCTTGGAGAGGCCGGGGGGGACCGGTAGCACAGATACGCAGTATTTT	CASSLERPGGTGSTDTQYF